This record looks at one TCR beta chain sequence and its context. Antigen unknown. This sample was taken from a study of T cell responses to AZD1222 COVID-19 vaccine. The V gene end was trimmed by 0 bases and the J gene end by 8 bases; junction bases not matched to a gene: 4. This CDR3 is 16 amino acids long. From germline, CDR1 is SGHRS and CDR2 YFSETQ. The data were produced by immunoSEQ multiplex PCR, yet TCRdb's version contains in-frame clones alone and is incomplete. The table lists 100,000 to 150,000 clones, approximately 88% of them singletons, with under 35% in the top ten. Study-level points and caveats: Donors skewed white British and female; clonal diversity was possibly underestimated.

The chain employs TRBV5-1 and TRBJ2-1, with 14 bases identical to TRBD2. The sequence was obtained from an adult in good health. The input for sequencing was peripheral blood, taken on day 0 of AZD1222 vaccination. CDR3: CASSLGGLAGVDEQFF. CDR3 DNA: TGCGCCAGCAGCTTGGGGGGACTAGCGGGAGTTGATGAGCAGTTCTTC.